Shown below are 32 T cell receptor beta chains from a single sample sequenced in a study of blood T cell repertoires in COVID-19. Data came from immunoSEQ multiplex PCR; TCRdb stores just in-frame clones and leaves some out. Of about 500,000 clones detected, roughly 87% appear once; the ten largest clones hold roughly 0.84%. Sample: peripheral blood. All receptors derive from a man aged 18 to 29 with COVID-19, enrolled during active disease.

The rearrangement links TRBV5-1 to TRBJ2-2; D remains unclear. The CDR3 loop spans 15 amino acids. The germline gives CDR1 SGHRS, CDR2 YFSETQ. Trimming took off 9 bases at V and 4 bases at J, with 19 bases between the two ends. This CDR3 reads CANPSQVGFTGELFF. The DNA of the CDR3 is TGCGCCAACCCTTCCCAGGTCGGATTCACCGGGGAGCTGTTTTTT.

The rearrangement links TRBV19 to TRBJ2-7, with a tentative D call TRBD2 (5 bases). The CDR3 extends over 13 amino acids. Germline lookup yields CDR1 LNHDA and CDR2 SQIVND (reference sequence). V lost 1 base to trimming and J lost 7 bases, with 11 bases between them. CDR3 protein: CASSIGLRREQYF. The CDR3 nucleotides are TGTGCCAGTAGTATAGGGCTTCGGAGGGAGCAGTACTTC.

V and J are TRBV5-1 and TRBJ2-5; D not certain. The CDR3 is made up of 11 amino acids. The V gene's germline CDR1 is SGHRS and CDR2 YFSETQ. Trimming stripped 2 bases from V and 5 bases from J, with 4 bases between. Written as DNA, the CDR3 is TGCGCCAGCAGCTTCAGGGAGACCCAGTACTTC. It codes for CASSFRETQYF.

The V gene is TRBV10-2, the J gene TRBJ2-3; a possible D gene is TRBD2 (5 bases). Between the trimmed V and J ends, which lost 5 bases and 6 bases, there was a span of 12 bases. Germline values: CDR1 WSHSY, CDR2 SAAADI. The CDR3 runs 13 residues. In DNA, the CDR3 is TGCGCCAGCAGTTCCTCCGGGGTGGATACGCAGTATTTT. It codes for CASSSSGVDTQYF.

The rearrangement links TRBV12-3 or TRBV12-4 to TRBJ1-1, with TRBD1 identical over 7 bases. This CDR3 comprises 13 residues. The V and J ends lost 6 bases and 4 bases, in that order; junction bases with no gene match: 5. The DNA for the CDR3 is TGTGCCAGCAGCCGGGACAGCTTCACTGAAGCTTTCTTT. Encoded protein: CASSRDSFTEAFF.

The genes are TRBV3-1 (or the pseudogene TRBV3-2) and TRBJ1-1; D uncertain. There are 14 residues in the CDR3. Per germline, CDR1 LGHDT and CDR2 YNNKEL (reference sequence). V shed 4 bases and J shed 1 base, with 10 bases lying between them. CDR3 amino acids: CASSLAPGNTEAFF. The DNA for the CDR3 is TGTGCCAGCAGCCTCGCCCCAGGGAACACTGAAGCTTTCTTT.

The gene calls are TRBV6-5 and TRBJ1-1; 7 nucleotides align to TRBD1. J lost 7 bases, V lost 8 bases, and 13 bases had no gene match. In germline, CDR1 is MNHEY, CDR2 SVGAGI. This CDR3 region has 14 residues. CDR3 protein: CASGNRGPGVEAFF. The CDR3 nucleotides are TGTGCCAGCGGGAACAGGGGCCCGGGGGTTGAAGCTTTCTTT.

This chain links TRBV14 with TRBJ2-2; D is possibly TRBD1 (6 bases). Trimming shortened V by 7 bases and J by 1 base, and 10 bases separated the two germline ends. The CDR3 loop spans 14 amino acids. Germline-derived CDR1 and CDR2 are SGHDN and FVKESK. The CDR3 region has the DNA TGTGCCAGCAACAGGGTTGGGAACACCGGGGAGCTGTTTTTT. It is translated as CASNRVGNTGELFF.

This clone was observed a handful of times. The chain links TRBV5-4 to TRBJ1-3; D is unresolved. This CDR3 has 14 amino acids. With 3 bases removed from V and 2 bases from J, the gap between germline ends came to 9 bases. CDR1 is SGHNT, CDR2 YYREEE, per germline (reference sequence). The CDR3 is CASSSPGTGNTIYF. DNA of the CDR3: TGTGCCAGCAGCTCCCCGGGAACTGGAAACACCATATATTTT.

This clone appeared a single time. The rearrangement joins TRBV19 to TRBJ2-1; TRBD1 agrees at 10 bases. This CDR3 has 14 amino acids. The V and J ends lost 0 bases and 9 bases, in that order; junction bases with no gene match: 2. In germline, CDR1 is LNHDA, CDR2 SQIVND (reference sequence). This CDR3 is CASSIEGQGSEQFF. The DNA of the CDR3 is TGTGCCAGTAGTATAGAGGGACAGGGGAGTGAGCAGTTCTTC.

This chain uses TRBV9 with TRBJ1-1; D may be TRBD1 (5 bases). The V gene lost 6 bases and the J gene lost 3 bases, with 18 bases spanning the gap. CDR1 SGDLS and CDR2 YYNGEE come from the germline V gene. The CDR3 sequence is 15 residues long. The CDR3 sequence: CASTILGGRDTEAFF. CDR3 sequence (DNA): TGTGCCAGCACAATCTTGGGGGGTCGCGACACTGAAGCTTTCTTT.

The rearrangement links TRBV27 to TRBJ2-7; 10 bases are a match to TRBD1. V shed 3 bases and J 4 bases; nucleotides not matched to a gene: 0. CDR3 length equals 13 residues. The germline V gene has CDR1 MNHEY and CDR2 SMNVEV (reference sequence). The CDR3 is CASSLDRGYEQYF. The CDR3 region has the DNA TGTGCCAGCAGTTTGGACAGGGGGTACGAGCAGTACTTC.

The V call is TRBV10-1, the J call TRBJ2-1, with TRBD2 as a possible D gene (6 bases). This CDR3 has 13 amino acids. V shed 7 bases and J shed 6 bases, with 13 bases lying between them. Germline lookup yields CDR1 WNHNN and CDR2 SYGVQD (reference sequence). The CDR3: CASTLGGVNEQFF. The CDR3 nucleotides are TGCGCCAGCACGCTCGGCGGGGTCAATGAGCAGTTCTTC.

The CDR3: CASRHDSLDTQYF. DNA for the CDR3: TGTGCCAGCAGACATGACAGTCTAGATACGCAGTATTTT. This chain joins TRBV5-6 and TRBJ2-3; TRBD1 is a possible D gene (5 bases). This CDR3 has 13 residues. The V end was cut by 5 bases, the J end by 5 bases, with 12 bases between. Germline V CDR1 and CDR2: SGHDT, YYEEEE.

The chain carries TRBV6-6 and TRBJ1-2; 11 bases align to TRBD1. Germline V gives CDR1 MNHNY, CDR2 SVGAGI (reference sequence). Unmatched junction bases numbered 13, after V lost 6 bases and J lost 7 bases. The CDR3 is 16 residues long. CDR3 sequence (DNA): TGTGCCAGCAGCACCGGACAGGGGGCAGTCGGATTTGGCTACACCTTC. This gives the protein CASSTGQGAVGFGYTF.

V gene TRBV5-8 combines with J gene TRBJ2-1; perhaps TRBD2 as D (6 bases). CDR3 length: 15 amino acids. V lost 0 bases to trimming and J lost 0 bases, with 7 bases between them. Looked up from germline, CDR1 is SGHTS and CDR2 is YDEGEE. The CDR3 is CASSLDGSSYNEQFF. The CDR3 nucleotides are TGTGCCAGCAGCTTGGACGGGAGCTCCTACAATGAGCAGTTCTTC.

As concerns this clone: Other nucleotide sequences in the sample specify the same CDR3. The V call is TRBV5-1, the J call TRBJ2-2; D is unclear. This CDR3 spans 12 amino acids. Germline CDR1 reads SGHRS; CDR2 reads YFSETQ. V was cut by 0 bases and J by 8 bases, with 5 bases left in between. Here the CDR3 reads CASSLAGGELFF. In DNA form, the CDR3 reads TGCGCCAGCAGCTTGGCCGGGGGGGAGCTGTTTTTT.

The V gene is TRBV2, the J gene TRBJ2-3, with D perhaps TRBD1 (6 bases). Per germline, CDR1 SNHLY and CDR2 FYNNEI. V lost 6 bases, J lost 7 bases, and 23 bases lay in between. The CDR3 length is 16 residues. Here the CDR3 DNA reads TGTGCCAGCAGCCCGGACTCCTCCCCGAGGGGGTATACGCAGTATTTT. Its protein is CASSPDSSPRGYTQYF.

CDR3 DNA: TGTGCCAGCAGCATCTGGACAGGGGGGGAGCAGTACTTC. It translates to CASSIWTGGEQYF. The chain carries TRBV7-2 and TRBJ2-7, with 10 bases lining up with TRBD1. V gave up 5 bases and J gave up 7 bases; unmatched junction bases: 5. CDR1 and CDR2 (germline): SGHTA, FQGNSA. This CDR3 has 13 residues.

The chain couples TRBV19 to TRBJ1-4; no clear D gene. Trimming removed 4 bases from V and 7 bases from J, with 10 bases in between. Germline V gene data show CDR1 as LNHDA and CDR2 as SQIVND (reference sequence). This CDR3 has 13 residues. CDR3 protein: CASSTEGGEKLFF. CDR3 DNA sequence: TGTGCCAGTAGTACCGAGGGAGGTGAAAAACTGTTTTTT.

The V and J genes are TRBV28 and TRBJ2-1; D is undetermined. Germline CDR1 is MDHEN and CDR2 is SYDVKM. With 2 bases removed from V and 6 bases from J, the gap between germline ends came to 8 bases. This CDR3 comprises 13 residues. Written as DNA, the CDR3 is TGTGCCAGCAGTTTACCCGGTCCCAATGAGCAGTTCTTC. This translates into CASSLPGPNEQFF.

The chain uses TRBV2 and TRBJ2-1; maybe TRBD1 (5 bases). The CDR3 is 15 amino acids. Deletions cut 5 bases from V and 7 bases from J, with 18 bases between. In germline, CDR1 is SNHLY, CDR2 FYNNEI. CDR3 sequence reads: CASSYLGVLWNEQFF. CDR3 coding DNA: TGTGCCAGCAGTTATTTAGGGGTCCTCTGGAATGAGCAGTTCTTC.

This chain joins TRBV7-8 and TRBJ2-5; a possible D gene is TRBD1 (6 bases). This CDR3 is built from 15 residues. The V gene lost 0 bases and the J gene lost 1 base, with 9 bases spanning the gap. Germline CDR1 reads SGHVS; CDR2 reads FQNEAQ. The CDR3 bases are TGTGCCAGCAGCTTAGCTAGGGACACCCAAGAGACCCAGTACTTC. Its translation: CASSLARDTQETQYF.

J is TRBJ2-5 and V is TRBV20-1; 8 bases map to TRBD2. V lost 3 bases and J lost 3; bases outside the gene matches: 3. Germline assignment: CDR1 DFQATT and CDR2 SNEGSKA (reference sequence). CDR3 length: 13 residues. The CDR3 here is CSASRTSKETQYF. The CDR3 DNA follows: TGCAGTGCTAGTCGGACTAGCAAAGAGACCCAGTACTTC.

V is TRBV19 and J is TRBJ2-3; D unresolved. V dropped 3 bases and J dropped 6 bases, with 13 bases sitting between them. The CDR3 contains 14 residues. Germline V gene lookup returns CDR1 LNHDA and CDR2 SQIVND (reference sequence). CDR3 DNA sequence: TGTGCCAGTAGTATGAGCTCCTCCAGGGATACGCAGTATTTT. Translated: CASSMSSSRDTQYF.

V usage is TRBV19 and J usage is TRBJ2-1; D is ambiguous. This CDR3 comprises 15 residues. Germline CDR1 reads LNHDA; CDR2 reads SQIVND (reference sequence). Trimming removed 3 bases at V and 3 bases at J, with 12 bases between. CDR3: CASSMFSGYYNEQFF. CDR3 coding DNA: TGTGCCAGTAGTATGTTTTCAGGCTACTACAATGAGCAGTTCTTC.

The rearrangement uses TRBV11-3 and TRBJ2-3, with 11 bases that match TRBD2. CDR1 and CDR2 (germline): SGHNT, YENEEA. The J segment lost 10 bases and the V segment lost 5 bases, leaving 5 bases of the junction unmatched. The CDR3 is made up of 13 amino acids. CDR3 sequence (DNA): TGTGCCAGCAGCCCAGGGACTAGCGGTCCGCAGTATTTT. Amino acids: CASSPGTSGPQYF.

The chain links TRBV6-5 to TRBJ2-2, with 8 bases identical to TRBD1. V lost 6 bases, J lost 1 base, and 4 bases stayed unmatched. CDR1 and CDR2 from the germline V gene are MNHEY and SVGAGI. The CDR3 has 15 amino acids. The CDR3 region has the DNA TGTGCCAGCAGCGTAGACAGGGGGAACACCGGGGAGCTGTTTTTT. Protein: CASSVDRGNTGELFF.

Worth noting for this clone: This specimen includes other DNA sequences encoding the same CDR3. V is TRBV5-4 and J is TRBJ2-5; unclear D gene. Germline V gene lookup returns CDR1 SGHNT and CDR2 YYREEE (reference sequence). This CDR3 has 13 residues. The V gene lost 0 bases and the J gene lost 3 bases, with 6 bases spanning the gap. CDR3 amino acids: CASSLVAEETQYF. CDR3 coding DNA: TGTGCCAGCAGCTTGGTTGCGGAAGAGACCCAGTACTTC.

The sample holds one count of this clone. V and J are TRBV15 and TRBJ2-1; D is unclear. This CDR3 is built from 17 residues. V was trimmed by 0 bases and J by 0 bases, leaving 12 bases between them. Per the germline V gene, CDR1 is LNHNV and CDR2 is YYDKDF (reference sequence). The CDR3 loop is CATSRDLPLSSYNEQFF. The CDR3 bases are TGTGCCACCAGCAGAGATCTGCCATTGAGCTCCTACAATGAGCAGTTCTTC. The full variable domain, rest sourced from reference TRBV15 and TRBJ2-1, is DAMVIQNPRYQVTQFGKPVTLSCSQTLNHNVMYWYQQKSSQAPKLLFHYYDKDFNNEADTPDNFQSRRPNTSFCFLDIRSPGLGDTAMYLCATSRDLPLSSYNEQFFGPGTRLTVL.

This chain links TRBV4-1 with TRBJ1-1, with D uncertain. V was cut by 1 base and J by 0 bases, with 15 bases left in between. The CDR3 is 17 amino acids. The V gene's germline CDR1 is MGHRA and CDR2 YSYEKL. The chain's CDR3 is CASSQGRARGMNTEAFF. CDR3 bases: TGCGCCAGCAGCCAAGGAAGGGCCCGGGGAATGAACACTGAAGCTTTCTTT.

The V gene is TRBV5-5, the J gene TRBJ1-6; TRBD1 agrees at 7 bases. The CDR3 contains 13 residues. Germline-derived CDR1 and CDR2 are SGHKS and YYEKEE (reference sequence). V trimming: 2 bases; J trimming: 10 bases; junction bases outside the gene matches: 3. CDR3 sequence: CASSFQGGSPLHF. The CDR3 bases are TGTGCCAGCAGCTTTCAGGGGGGATCACCCCTCCACTTT.